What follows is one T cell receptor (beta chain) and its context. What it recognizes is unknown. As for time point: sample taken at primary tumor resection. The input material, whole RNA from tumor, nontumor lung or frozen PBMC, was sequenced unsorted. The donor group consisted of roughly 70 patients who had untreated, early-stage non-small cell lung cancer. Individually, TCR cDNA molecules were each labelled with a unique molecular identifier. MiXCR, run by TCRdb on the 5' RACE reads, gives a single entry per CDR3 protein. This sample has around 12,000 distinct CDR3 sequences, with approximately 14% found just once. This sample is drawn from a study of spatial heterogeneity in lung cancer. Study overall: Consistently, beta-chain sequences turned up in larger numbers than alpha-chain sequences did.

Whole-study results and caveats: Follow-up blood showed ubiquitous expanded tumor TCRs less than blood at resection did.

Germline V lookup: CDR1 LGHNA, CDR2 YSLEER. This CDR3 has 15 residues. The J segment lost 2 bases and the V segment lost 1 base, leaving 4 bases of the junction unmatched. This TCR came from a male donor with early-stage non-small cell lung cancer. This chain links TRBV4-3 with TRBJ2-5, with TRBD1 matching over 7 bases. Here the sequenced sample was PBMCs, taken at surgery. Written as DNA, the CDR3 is TGCGCCAGCAGCCAAGGAGGCAGGGGGCAAGAGACCCAGTACTTC. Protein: CASSQGGRGQETQYF.